This paragraph covers one T cell receptor (beta chain) sequence. Its antigen is currently unknown. The CDR3 has 16 residues. CDR1 SEHNR and CDR2 FQNEAQ come from the germline V gene (reference sequence). Trimming took off 5 bases at V and 3 bases at J, with 17 bases between the two ends. Clones were sequenced by immunoSEQ multiplex PCR, and TCRdb holds only the in-frame ones, with some missing. This sample has about 420,000 clones, with 88% found just once. The data originate from a study of Ad26.COV2.S vaccination and SARS-CoV-2 variants. For the study at large: Ad26.COV2.S, an intramuscular injection, was given once or twice 56 days apart. Study-wide results and caveats: Similar non-spike TCR breadth was observed in recipients of vaccine and of placebo. Vaccine recipients posted higher spike-specific TCR breadth than their placebo counterparts.

As to treatment: approximately 18 received Ad26.COV2.S at low or high dose, single or two shots; 5 received placebo; per-sample allocation not given. Specimens were obtained on day 63 following the first vaccine or placebo injection. An Ad26 vector carrying the Wuhan-strain SARS-CoV-2 spike served as the vaccine. The rearrangement links TRBV7-9 to TRBJ1-5; weak D call: TRBD1 (5 bases). This TCR was recovered from a person aged 18-65 years who received the Ad26.COV2.S COVID-19 vaccine or a placebo. Here the sequenced sample was peripheral blood, taken in a trial of Ad26.COV2.S vaccine versus placebo. This CDR3 is CASSPGGWLLNQPQHF. The CDR3 DNA follows: TGTGCCAGCAGCCCGGGGGGTTGGCTCCTCAATCAGCCCCAGCATTTT.